These T cell receptor beta chains were read from a single sample in a study of early T cells in non-severe SARS-CoV-2 infection. TCRdb reprocessed the 5' RACE reads via MiXCR and lists one record per CDR3 protein. The table records tens of thousands of distinct CDR3 sequences, approximately 4.4% of them present only once. Sequencing input: whole blood. The receptors were sampled from an adult who was a healthcare worker with PCR-confirmed SARS-CoV-2 infection or an uninfected control (not recorded which). CDR3s include the opening cysteine and the closing phenylalanine or tryptophan. The D gene is left open where the match is weak. Only part of the rows carry a size: once, few, many, or a class if the clone is expanded.

abundance	v_gene	j_gene	d_gene	CDR3aa	CDR3nt
many	TRBV6-4	TRBJ2-3	TRBD2	CASSEERTSGADTQYF	TGTGCCAGCAGTGAAGAAAGGACTAGCGGCGCAGATACGCAGTATTTT
-	TRBV21-1	TRBJ2-1	-	CASSKDRNLNNEQFF	TGTGCCAGCAGCAAAGACCGCAACTTAAACAATGAGCAGTTCTTC
-	TRBV11-2	TRBJ2-7	TRBD1	CASSPGQGIYEQYF	TGTGCCAGCAGCCCAGGACAGGGGATTTACGAGCAGTACTTC
many	TRBV20-1	TRBJ2-7	-	CSALPPSGTLHYEQYF	TGCAGTGCCCTTCCTCCTTCCGGGACACTACACTACGAGCAGTACTTC
many	TRBV18	TRBJ2-2	-	CASSPYSGAGELFF	TGTGCCAGCTCACCCTATTCAGGGGCCGGGGAGCTGTTTTTT
many	TRBV28	TRBJ1-2	-	CASTLLRDGYGYTF	TGTGCCAGCACCCTCCTCCGGGACGGCTATGGCTACACCTTC
many	TRBV29-1	TRBJ2-7	-	CSVVLGEQYF	TGCAGCGTTGTTTTGGGCGAGCAGTACTTC
medium-sized	TRBV7-2	TRBJ1-5	-	CASSLIRGANQPQHF	TGTGCCAGCAGCTTAATACGGGGCGCGAATCAGCCCCAGCATTTT
many	TRBV10-3	TRBJ1-4	TRBD1	CAISEGQGANEKLFF	TGTGCCATCAGTGAGGGACAGGGCGCTAATGAAAAACTGTTTTTT
many	TRBV12-3/TRBV12-4	TRBJ1-3	TRBD1	CASSLTGVGNTIYF	TGTGCCAGCAGCCTAACAGGGGTAGGAAACACCATATATTTT
few	TRBV9	TRBJ2-1	TRBD2	CASSPSGTRARDEQFF	TGTGCCAGCAGCCCCTCCGGGACTAGGGCGAGGGATGAGCAGTTCTTC
many	TRBV11-2	TRBJ2-2	TRBD2	CASSLGTPGLADTGELFF	TGTGCCAGCAGCTTAGGGACTCCGGGACTAGCGGACACCGGGGAGCTGTTTTTT
few	TRBV29-1	TRBJ2-1	-	CSVVPTRDNEQFF	TGCAGCGTTGTTCCGACCCGGGACAATGAGCAGTTCTTC
few	TRBV10-3	TRBJ1-2	-	CAISEMGDKTYGYTF	TGTGCCATCAGTGAGATGGGCGACAAAACCTATGGCTACACCTTC
many	TRBV11-2	TRBJ2-3	TRBD1	CASSRTDRSTDTQYF	TGTGCCAGCAGCCGCACGGACAGGAGCACAGATACGCAGTATTTT
many	TRBV20-1	TRBJ2-1	-	CSALNWDIKFF	TGCAGTGCTCTAAATTGGGATATTAAGTTCTTC
many	TRBV7-2	TRBJ2-3	-	CASSVVDRDTQYF	TGTGCCAGCAGCGTAGTAGACAGGGATACGCAGTATTTT
many	TRBV2	TRBJ2-7	TRBD2	CASRGLAGNEQYF	TGTGCCAGTAGAGGACTAGCGGGGAACGAGCAGTACTTC
many	TRBV29-1	TRBJ2-1	-	CSVDPYNEQFF	TGCAGCGTCGATCCATACAATGAGCAGTTCTTC
few	TRBV28	TRBJ2-7	-	CASSPPFYEQYF	TGTGCCAGCAGTCCTCCTTTCTACGAGCAGTACTTC
many	TRBV9	TRBJ1-1	-	CASSVGLGNTEAFF	TGTGCCAGCAGCGTAGGACTGGGGAACACTGAAGCTTTCTTT
-	TRBV7-6	TRBJ2-3	TRBD2	CASSLKLAGGPPDTQYF	TGTGCCAGCAGCTTAAAACTAGCGGGGGGCCCCCCAGATACGCAGTATTTT
-	TRBV19	TRBJ2-1	-	CASSTLAPSGNEQFF	TGTGCCAGTAGTACCTTAGCCCCATCTGGCAATGAGCAGTTCTTC
many	TRBV7-9	TRBJ2-7	TRBD2	CASSLDSGRTYEQYF	TGTGCCAGCAGCTTAGATAGCGGGAGAACCTACGAGCAGTACTTC
many	TRBV7-2	TRBJ2-1	-	CASSQGRNNEQFF	TGTGCCAGCAGCCAGGGGCGGAACAATGAGCAGTTCTTC
many	TRBV4-1	TRBJ1-4	TRBD1	CASSQPGQGGEKLFF	TGCGCCAGCAGCCAACCGGGACAGGGAGGCGAAAAACTGTTTTTT